These 31 T cell receptor beta chains share one sample of origin, sequenced in a study of blood T cell repertoires in COVID-19 (dated by TCRdb to the early 2020s). The library was prepared using the immunoSEQ multiplex PCR assay. The source is immuneACCESS, and TCRdb retained only in-frame sequences with V and J called. Part of the clones is not carried over; for the studies checked, unresolved V genes explain less than half of this, and the remainder is unexplained. The sample contains about 91,000 clones, about 86% of them found a single time. Roughly 8.1% of the sample is in the top ten clones. Sequencing used peripheral blood. Receptors originate from a woman between 70 and 85 years old with acute or convalescent COVID-19.

The V gene is TRBV5-1, the J gene TRBJ1-5; 7 bases are a match to TRBD1. The J segment lost 3 bases and the V segment lost 4 bases, leaving 13 bases of the junction unmatched. This CDR3 has 17 residues. Germline CDR1 and CDR2: SGHRS and YFSETQ. The CDR3 sequence: CASSPGTGDRINQPQHF. The CDR3 DNA reads TGCGCCAGCAGCCCTGGAACAGGGGATCGAATCAATCAGCCCCAGCATTTT.

V usage is TRBV2 and J usage is TRBJ1-5, with a tentative D call TRBD1 (6 bases). The germline gives CDR1 SNHLY, CDR2 FYNNEI. The V end was cut by 7 bases, the J end by 0 bases, with 13 bases between. The CDR3 is 15 amino acids. The CDR3 protein is CASNDRIYSNQPQHF. Here the CDR3 DNA reads TGTGCCAGCAACGACAGGATTTATAGCAATCAGCCCCAGCATTTT.

This CDR3 is CASSLSPKQSGANVLTF. In DNA form, the CDR3 reads TGCGCCAGCAGCTTGTCCCCTAAACAGTCCGGGGCCAACGTCCTGACTTTC. This sequence joins TRBV5-1 and TRBJ2-6; D is unclear. V lost 1 base to trimming and J lost 4 bases, with 15 bases between them. The CDR3 has 17 amino acids. Germline assignment: CDR1 SGHRS and CDR2 YFSETQ.

The chain couples TRBV28 to TRBJ1-3, with TRBD1 matching over 9 bases. Germline CDR1 is MDHEN and CDR2 is SYDVKM. The J segment lost 2 bases and the V segment lost 5 bases, leaving 7 bases of the junction unmatched. CDR3 length equals 16 residues. CDR3 sequence (DNA): TGTGCCAGCAGTGTTACAGGGGGCGCAGCTGGAAACACCATATATTTT. Protein sequence: CASSVTGGAAGNTIYF.

This clone was observed a single time. The chain recombines TRBV10-2 with TRBJ2-5; the D gene is possibly TRBD1 (6 bases). The CDR3 sequence is 14 residues long. Between the trimmed V and J ends, which lost 4 bases and 2 bases, there was a span of 11 bases. Looked up from germline, CDR1 is WSHSY and CDR2 is SAAADI. CDR3 nucleotide sequence: TGCGCCAGCAGTGCGTCTGGGACACAAGAGACCCAGTACTTC. This encodes CASSASGTQETQYF.

The genes are TRBV18 and TRBJ1-3; D might be TRBD1 (6 bases). Trimming took off 4 bases at V and 5 bases at J, with 9 bases between the two ends. The CDR3 spans 13 residues. Germline assignment: CDR1 KGHSH and CDR2 LQKENI. The CDR3 DNA is TGTGCCAGCTCACTACAGGGACGAAACACCATATATTTT. Its protein product is CASSLQGRNTIYF.

To note about this clone: Other DNA sequences in this specimen translate into the identical CDR3. The V call is TRBV6-5, the J call TRBJ2-2, with D perhaps matching TRBD2 (5 bases). Trimming took off 0 bases at V and 4 bases at J, with 6 bases between the two ends. The germline V gene encodes CDR1 MNHEY and CDR2 SVGAGI. The CDR3 loop spans 14 amino acids. The CDR3 loop is CASSYSGGTGELFF. CDR3 in DNA: TGTGCCAGCAGTTACTCAGGAGGCACCGGGGAGCTGTTTTTT.

The chain uses TRBV5-1 and TRBJ1-6; 8 nucleotides match TRBD1. Germline lookup yields CDR1 SGHRS and CDR2 YFSETQ. This CDR3 contains 15 residues. Trimming removed 6 bases from V and 8 bases from J; junction bases left unmatched: 10. Here the CDR3 DNA reads TGCGCCAGCAAGCTTGAACAGGGGGGCGATTCACCCCTCCACTTT. Amino acid sequence: CASKLEQGGDSPLHF.

CDR3 sequence: CASSSQALSTDTQYF. CDR3 bases: TGTGCCAGCAGCTCACAGGCCCTGTCCACAGATACGCAGTATTTT. This sequence joins TRBV11-1 and TRBJ2-3, with D possibly being TRBD1 (5 bases). The V gene lost 4 bases and the J gene lost 2 bases, with 13 bases spanning the gap. Germline V gene data show CDR1 as SGHAT and CDR2 as FQDESV (reference sequence). The CDR3 has 15 residues.

The chain employs TRBV9 and TRBJ2-7; 9 nucleotides line up with TRBD1. The CDR3 spans 15 residues. From germline, CDR1 is SGDLS and CDR2 YYNGEE. Trimming took 3 bases from V and 6 from J; bases not matched to a gene: 10. DNA for the CDR3: TGTGCCAGCAGCGAAACCGGGACAGGGAATCCCGAGCAGTACTTC. Amino acids: CASSETGTGNPEQYF.

V usage is TRBV5-1 and J usage is TRBJ2-7; 8 bases align to TRBD2. Germline values: CDR1 SGHRS, CDR2 YFSETQ. The CDR3 runs to 15 residues. Germline trimming cut 2 bases from V and 7 bases from J; bases unmatched to any gene: 11. CDR3 DNA: TGCGCCAGCAGCTTTTTAACAGCGGGAGTTCTTGAGCAGTACTTC. Its translation is CASSFLTAGVLEQYF.

The rearrangement joins TRBV4-1 to TRBJ2-6, with D unresolved. Looked up from germline, CDR1 is MGHRA and CDR2 is YSYEKL. The length of the CDR3 is 16 residues. The V end was cut by 0 bases, the J end by 1 base, with 7 bases between. As DNA, the CDR3 is TGCGCCAGCAGCCAAGATGGCTCTTCTGGGGCCAACGTCCTGACTTTC. It specifies CASSQDGSSGANVLTF.

The chain carries TRBV6-1 and TRBJ2-7; TRBD1 matches 8 bases. Germline CDR1 and CDR2: MNHNS and SASEGT. J lost 4 bases, V lost 2 bases, and 7 bases had no gene match. The CDR3 is 15 amino acids. The CDR3 region is CASSEFSDRVYEQYF. CDR3 DNA sequence: TGTGCCAGCAGTGAATTTTCGGACAGGGTATACGAGCAGTACTTC.

The chain employs TRBV29-1 and TRBJ1-2; a weak D match, TRBD1 (6 bases). This CDR3 contains 14 residues. Germline CDR1 is SQVTM and CDR2 is ANQGSEA. This chain's CDR3 is CSYTGTSINYGYTF. CDR3 bases: TGCAGTTATACAGGGACATCCATTAACTATGGCTACACCTTC.

The J gene is TRBJ2-3, the V gene TRBV6-1, with a possible D match to TRBD2 (5 bases). CDR1 and CDR2 (germline): MNHNS, SASEGT. Trimming left V 2 bases short and J 0 bases short, with 18 bases between. This CDR3 has 18 residues. The CDR3 DNA is TGTGCCAGCAGTGAACTTGGGGAAGTTTGGACTAGCACAGATACGCAGTATTTT. Encoded protein: CASSELGEVWTSTDTQYF.

The V and J genes are TRBV5-6 and TRBJ1-2; D ambiguous. CDR3 size: 15 residues. The germline CDR1 and CDR2 sequences are SGHDT and YYEEEE. V was trimmed by 1 base and J by 0 bases, leaving 10 bases between them. The CDR3 spells CASSLLTEANYGYTF. The CDR3 DNA follows: TGTGCCAGCAGCTTGCTAACAGAAGCTAACTATGGCTACACCTTC. The whole variable domain, filled in from reference TRBV5-6 and TRBJ1-2, reads DAGVTQSPTHLIKTRGQQVTLRCSPKSGHDTVSWYQQALGQGPQFIFQYYEEEERQRGNFPDRFSGHQFPNYSSELNVNALLLGDSALYLCASSLLTEANYGYTFGSGTRLTVV.

V is TRBV18 and J is TRBJ2-3; 10 positions agree with TRBD1. J gave up 5 bases and V 4 bases, and 3 bases lay outside the gene matches. Germline loops: CDR1 KGHSH, CDR2 LQKENI. The CDR3 loop spans 14 amino acids. The CDR3 DNA sequence: TGTGCCAGCTCACTGGGGACAGGGGAAGATACGCAGTATTTT. Its protein is CASSLGTGEDTQYF.

This chain links TRBV2 with TRBJ2-5; D is perhaps TRBD1 (5 bases). This CDR3 spans 12 amino acids. V lost 0 bases and J 11 bases, leaving 10 bases between the germline ends. Germline V gene sequence: CDR1 SNHLY, CDR2 FYNNEI. The CDR3 region is CASSEARRQQYF. CDR3 bases: TGTGCCAGCAGTGAAGCGAGACGACAGCAGTACTTC.

The chain employs TRBV28 and TRBJ2-7; D unresolved. The CDR3 is 12 residues long. Trimming cost V 8 bases and J 0 bases, with 8 bases left between them. Germline assignment: CDR1 MDHEN and CDR2 SYDVKM. The CDR3, as DNA: TGTGCCAGCCGAGGAGTCTCCTACGAGCAGTACTTC. Amino acid sequence: CASRGVSYEQYF.

V gene TRBV28 combines with J gene TRBJ2-1; TRBD2 matches at 10 bases. Looked up from germline, CDR1 is MDHEN and CDR2 is SYDVKM. V shed 5 bases, J shed 6 bases, and the junction held 10 bases outside the gene matches. The CDR3 runs to 16 residues. CDR3 DNA: TGTGCCAGCAGTACCCCTGGCAGCGGGAGGGCCAATGAGCAGTTCTTC. This gives the protein CASSTPGSGRANEQFF.

The J gene is TRBJ1-2, the V gene TRBV5-6; D gene ambiguous. Trimming left V 2 bases short and J 6 bases short, with 5 bases between. Germline CDR1 SGHDT, CDR2 YYEEEE. The CDR3 totals 11 residues. The CDR3: CASSFRDGYTF. Here the CDR3 DNA reads TGTGCCAGCAGCTTCCGGGATGGCTACACCTTC.

The rearrangement links TRBV5-1 to TRBJ2-2, with TRBD1 matching over 7 bases. V shed 2 bases, J shed 2 bases, and the junction held 12 bases outside the gene matches. Germline CDR1 is SGHRS and CDR2 is YFSETQ. The CDR3 sequence is 18 residues long. CDR3: CASSFRGSNPPNTGELFF. In DNA form, the CDR3 reads TGCGCCAGCAGCTTCAGGGGGTCGAACCCTCCTAACACCGGGGAGCTGTTTTTT.

The J gene is TRBJ1-1, the V gene TRBV30, with D hard to call. The V gene's germline CDR1 is GTSNPN and CDR2 SVGIG (reference sequence). This CDR3 region has 13 residues. V was pared by 0 bases and J by 0 bases, with 5 bases between. In DNA form, the CDR3 reads TGTGCCTGGAGTGTAGGAGTGAACACTGAAGCTTTCTTT. Residues: CAWSVGVNTEAFF.

The chain carries TRBV5-1 and TRBJ2-1, with 10 bases that match TRBD2. J was trimmed by 0 bases and V by 4 bases; bases with no gene match: 4. The CDR3 sequence is 16 residues long. Germline assignment: CDR1 SGHRS and CDR2 YFSETQ. The CDR3 region is CASSPRTSGSYNEQFF. The CDR3, as DNA: TGCGCCAGCAGCCCACGGACTAGCGGCTCCTACAATGAGCAGTTCTTC. Filled out from reference TRBV5-1 and TRBJ2-1, the complete variable domain reads KAGVTQTPRYLIKTRGQQVTLSCSPISGHRSVSWYQQTPGQGLQFLFEYFSETQRNKGNFPGRFSGRQFSNSRSEMNVSTLELGDSALYLCASSPRTSGSYNEQFFGPGTRLTVL.

J is TRBJ2-3 and V is TRBV4-1; TRBD2 matches 11 bases. Germline CDR1 and CDR2: MGHRA and YSYEKL. With V trimmed by 4 bases and J by 6 bases, 18 bases remained unmatched. CDR3 length: 19 amino acids. As DNA, the CDR3 is TGCGCCAGCAGCCCCCCGACTAGCGGGAACCTCGCACCACAGGATACGCAGTATTTT. Its translation: CASSPPTSGNLAPQDTQYF.

The J gene is TRBJ2-2, the V gene TRBV28; perhaps TRBD1 as D (6 bases). Trimming removed 9 bases from V and 4 bases from J, with 15 bases in between. The CDR3 totals 14 residues. CDR1 is MDHEN and CDR2 is SYDVKM in the germline V gene. The CDR3 protein is CASFEQGSTGELFF. The CDR3 DNA reads TGTGCCAGTTTCGAGCAGGGGAGCACCGGGGAGCTGTTTTTT.

J is TRBJ1-6 and V is TRBV11-2; perhaps TRBD1 as D (5 bases). Between the trimmed V and J ends, which lost 1 base and 9 bases, there was a span of 16 bases. The germline V gene encodes CDR1 SGHAT and CDR2 FQNNGV. The CDR3 contains 16 residues. The CDR3 coding sequence is TGTGCCAGCAGCTTAGTCGCCCCTGGGGGGTTTTCACCCCTCCACTTT. Translation: CASSLVAPGGFSPLHF.

The chain employs TRBV6-6 and TRBJ2-1; 7 nucleotides line up with TRBD1. Germline values: CDR1 MNHNY, CDR2 SVGAGI (reference sequence). The V and J ends lost 1 base and 6 bases, in that order; junction bases with no gene match: 3. This CDR3 spans 14 amino acids. CDR3 bases: TGTGCCAGCAGTTACTTTGCAGGGGGCAATGAGCAGTTCTTC. Protein sequence: CASSYFAGGNEQFF.

The V gene is TRBV27, the J gene TRBJ1-2; no definite D call. Germline V gene sequence: CDR1 MNHEY, CDR2 SMNVEV (reference sequence). Trimming shortened V by 3 bases and J by 3 bases, and 8 bases separated the two germline ends. This CDR3 has 13 amino acids. CDR3 sequence: CASSFGRDYGYTF. CDR3 DNA: TGTGCCAGCAGTTTTGGGAGAGACTATGGCTACACCTTC.

V usage is TRBV24-1 and J usage is TRBJ2-4; TRBD1 matches 7 bases. The CDR3 loop spans 15 amino acids. Germline assignment: CDR1 KGHDR and CDR2 SFDVKD. The V segment lost 3 bases and the J segment 2 bases; nucleotides outside the gene matches: 3. CDR3 loop: CATSDTGDPKNIQYF. In DNA, the CDR3 is TGTGCCACCAGTGATACAGGGGATCCCAAAAACATTCAGTACTTC.

This clone was observed a single time. J is TRBJ2-1 and V is TRBV29-1; D is possibly TRBD2 (5 bases). Trimming left V 4 bases short and J 0 bases short, with 10 bases between. Germline V CDR1 and CDR2: SQVTM, ANQGSEA. CDR3 size: 14 residues. The CDR3 loop is CSVVPGISYNEQFF. CDR3 coding DNA: TGCAGCGTTGTGCCGGGGATCTCCTACAATGAGCAGTTCTTC.